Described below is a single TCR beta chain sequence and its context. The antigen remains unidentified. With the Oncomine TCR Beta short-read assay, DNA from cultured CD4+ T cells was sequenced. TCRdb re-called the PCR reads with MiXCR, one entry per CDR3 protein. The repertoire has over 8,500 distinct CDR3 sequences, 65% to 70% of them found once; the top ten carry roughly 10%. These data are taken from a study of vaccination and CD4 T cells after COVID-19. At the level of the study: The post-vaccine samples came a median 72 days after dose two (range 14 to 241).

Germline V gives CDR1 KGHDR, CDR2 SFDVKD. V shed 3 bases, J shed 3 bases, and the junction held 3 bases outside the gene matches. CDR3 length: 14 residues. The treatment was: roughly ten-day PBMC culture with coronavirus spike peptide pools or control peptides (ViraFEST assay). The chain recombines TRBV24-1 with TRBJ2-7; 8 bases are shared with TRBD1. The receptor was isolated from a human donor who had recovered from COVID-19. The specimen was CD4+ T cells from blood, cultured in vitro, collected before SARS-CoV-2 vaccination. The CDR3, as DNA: TGTGCCACCAGTGATGGGGGACAGGTCTACGAGCAGTACTTC. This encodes CATSDGGQVYEQYF.